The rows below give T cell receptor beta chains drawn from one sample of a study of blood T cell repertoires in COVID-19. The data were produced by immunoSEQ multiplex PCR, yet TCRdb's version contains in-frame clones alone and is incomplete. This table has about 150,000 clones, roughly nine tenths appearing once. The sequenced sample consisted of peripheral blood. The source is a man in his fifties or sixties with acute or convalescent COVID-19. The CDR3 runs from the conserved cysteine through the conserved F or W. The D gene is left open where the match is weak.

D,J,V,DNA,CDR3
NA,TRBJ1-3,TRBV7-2,TGTGCCAGCAGTACCATGGCCTCTGGAAACACCATATATTTT,CASSTMASGNTIYF
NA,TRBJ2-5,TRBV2,TGTGCCAGCAGTGGGTGGACAGCAGAGACCCAGTACTTC,CASSGWTAETQYF
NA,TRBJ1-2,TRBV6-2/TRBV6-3,TGTGCCAGCACCCCTTCCGACAGTTTCTATGGCTACACCTTC,CASTPSDSFYGYTF
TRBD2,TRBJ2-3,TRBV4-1,TGCGCCAGCAGCCAAAGCGGGGGGGCCGCCGATACGCAGTATTTT,CASSQSGGAADTQYF
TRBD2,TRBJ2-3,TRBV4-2,TGTGCCAGCAGCCGCACTAGCGAGCGCACAGATACGCAGTATTTT,CASSRTSERTDTQYF
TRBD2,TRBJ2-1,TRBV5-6,TGTGCCAGCAGCCCTTTGACTAGCGGGAGGGACAATGAGCAGTTCTTC,CASSPLTSGRDNEQFF
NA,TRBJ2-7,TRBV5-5,TGTGCCAGCAGCTCCACCTACGAGCAGTACTTC,CASSSTYEQYF
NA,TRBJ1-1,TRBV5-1,TGCGCCAGCACCCGAAGGGGGGGTACTGAAGCTTTCTTT,CASTRRGGTEAFF
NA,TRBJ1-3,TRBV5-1,TGCGCCAGCAGCTTGGTTCCGGGTGTCCAAAACACCATATATTTT,CASSLVPGVQNTIYF
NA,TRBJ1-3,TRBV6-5,TGTGCCAGCAGTTACGGGCCTCCTGGAAACACCATATATTTT,CASSYGPPGNTIYF